The next 11 T cell receptor beta chains were all read from a single sample in a study of blood T cell repertoires in COVID-19. Assay: immunoSEQ multiplex PCR; the TCRdb copy retains only in-frame clones and omits some. The repertoire consists of more than 95,000 clones, with 75% to 90% occurring once and the leading ten covering 3.2%. Sequencing input: peripheral blood. The receptors derive from a woman older than 75 with COVID-19, enrolled during active disease.

The gene calls are TRBV7-3 and TRBJ2-3, with 7 bases that match TRBD2. The CDR3 is made up of 14 amino acids. Germline lookup yields CDR1 SGHTA and CDR2 FQGTGA. The J segment lost 6 bases and the V segment lost 5 bases, leaving 8 bases of the junction unmatched. The CDR3 DNA is TGTGCCAGCAGCCCCCCGACTAGCCCCGATACGCAGTATTTT. It encodes CASSPPTSPDTQYF.

This clone was counted once. The V and J genes are TRBV5-1 and TRBJ2-1; 12 positions agree with TRBD2. Per germline, CDR1 SGHRS and CDR2 YFSETQ. The CDR3 runs to 16 residues. Losses at the gene ends were 2 bases for V and 4 bases for J; bases not matched to a gene: 4. CDR3 bases: TGCGCCAGCAGCTTACCGACTAGCGGGAGATACAATGAGCAGTTCTTC. This sequence encodes CASSLPTSGRYNEQFF.

The rearrangement links TRBV28 to TRBJ1-5; no clear D gene. Between the trimmed V and J ends, which lost 6 bases and 4 bases, there was a span of 10 bases. The CDR3 is 13 residues long. Germline loops: CDR1 MDHEN, CDR2 SYDVKM. The CDR3 loop is CASRAGLNQPQHF. The CDR3 nucleotides are TGTGCCAGCAGGGCGGGGTTAAATCAGCCCCAGCATTTT.

The gene calls are TRBV29-1 and TRBJ1-2; 9 bases fit TRBD1. The ends lost 6 bases at V and 8 bases at J; junction bases unmatched: 10. Germline V gives CDR1 SQVTM, CDR2 ANQGSEA. There are 13 residues in the CDR3. The CDR3 DNA is TGCAGCGTCGATATACAGGGGGCGGAAGGCTACACCTTC. Amino acid sequence: CSVDIQGAEGYTF.

The chain is built from TRBV9 and TRBJ2-7; D gene unclear. Germline V gives CDR1 SGDLS, CDR2 YYNGEE. Trimming stripped 0 bases from V and 0 bases from J, with 10 bases between. The CDR3 consists of 15 residues. The CDR3 nucleotides read TGTGCCAGCAGCGTAGCCTCGACTTTCTCCTACGAGCAGTACTTC. Translation gives CASSVASTFSYEQYF.

V is TRBV25-1 and J is TRBJ2-6, with D possibly matching TRBD2 (6 bases). CDR1 and CDR2 from the germline V gene are MGHDK and SYGVNS. The CDR3 runs 16 residues. V was cut by 8 bases and J by 2 bases, with 16 bases left in between. The CDR3 sequence: CASFGRGSPGANVLTF. The CDR3 nucleotides read TGTGCCAGCTTTGGACGGGGGTCCCCTGGGGCCAACGTCCTGACTTTC.

The chain couples TRBV28 to TRBJ1-5; TRBD1 aligns across 7 bases. The CDR3 is 17 amino acids. Trimming removed 5 bases from V and 1 base from J; junction bases left unmatched: 11. Germline CDR1 is MDHEN and CDR2 is SYDVKM. The CDR3 sequence is CASSPPATGRSNQPQHF. The DNA for the CDR3 is TGTGCCAGCAGTCCCCCCGCGACAGGGAGAAGCAATCAGCCCCAGCATTTT. Full variable domain (rest looked up from reference TRBV28 and TRBJ1-5): DVKVTQSSRYLVKRTGEKVFLECVQDMDHENMFWYRQDPGLGLRLIYFSYDVKMKEKGDIPEGYSVSREKKERFSLILESASTNQTSMYLCASSPPATGRSNQPQHFGDGTRLSIL.

J is TRBJ2-2 and V is TRBV5-1; no clear D gene. The CDR3 covers 13 residues. The V gene lost 4 bases and the J gene lost 5 bases, with 9 bases spanning the gap. Germline lookup yields CDR1 SGHRS and CDR2 YFSETQ. The CDR3 DNA is TGCGCCAGCAGCCAACAGTCGACCGGGGAGCTGTTTTTT. Encoded protein: CASSQQSTGELFF.

The chain combines TRBV7-2 with TRBJ2-2; D not resolved. The CDR3 has 14 amino acids. The germline V gene encodes CDR1 SGHTA and CDR2 FQGNSA. V lost 5 bases and J lost 3, with 10 bases in between. In nucleotides, the CDR3 is TGTGCCAGCAGCAGAGAAATGTACACCGGGGAGCTGTTTTTT. Amino acids: CASSREMYTGELFF.

This chain joins TRBV4-3 and TRBJ1-2, with TRBD1 as a possible D gene (6 bases). The CDR3 loop spans 12 amino acids. V dropped 7 bases and J dropped 6 bases, with 12 bases sitting between them. Germline V gene sequence: CDR1 LGHNA, CDR2 YSLEER. The DNA for the CDR3 is TGCGCCAGCAACGAGGGGGGGAATGGCTACACCTTC. This gives the protein CASNEGGNGYTF.

This clone was seen only a few times. This rearrangement joins TRBV7-3 to TRBJ2-3; 13 nucleotides match TRBD2. Germline values: CDR1 SGHTA, CDR2 FQGTGA. This CDR3 has 15 amino acids. V trimming: 5 bases; J trimming: 9 bases; junction bases outside the gene matches: 8. This CDR3 is CASSPTGTSGETQYF. The CDR3 nucleotides read TGTGCCAGCAGCCCCACCGGGACTAGCGGGGAAACGCAGTATTTT.